A single sample gave rise to the 30 T cell receptor beta chains below, sequenced in a study of blood T cell repertoires in COVID-19 (dated by TCRdb to between 2020 and 2021). Library preparation was by the immunoSEQ multiplex PCR assay. Held by TCRdb, this immuneACCESS table contains in-frame sequences only and omits some clones. Under half of the omission traces to an unresolved V gene where checked; the cause of the rest is unknown. The sample table shows hundreds of thousands of clones, and approximately 84% are seen once. Around 7.8% of the sample is taken by the ten largest. Sequencing was carried out using peripheral blood. Receptors originate from a human donor in a cohort sampled during active COVID-19.

The V call is TRBV4-2, the J call TRBJ2-3, with 8 bases matching TRBD2. The CDR3 spans 16 residues. In germline, CDR1 is LGHNA, CDR2 YNFKEQ. V shed 3 bases, J shed 7 bases, and the junction held 12 bases outside the gene matches. CDR3 nucleotides: TGTGCCAGCAGCCAGGCGGGGGGAAGAAATGTGAATACGCAGTATTTT. Protein: CASSQAGGRNVNTQYF.

The V gene is TRBV6-5, the J gene TRBJ1-2; TRBD1 matches at 7 bases. CDR1 and CDR2 (germline): MNHEY, SVGAGI. V shed 8 bases and J 3 bases; nucleotides not matched to a gene: 12. This CDR3 comprises 15 residues. The CDR3 spells CASQLGTALDYGYTF. In DNA, the CDR3 is TGTGCCAGCCAACTCGGGACAGCCTTAGACTATGGCTACACCTTC.

V and J are TRBV19 and TRBJ1-5; the D is unclear. Germline loops: CDR1 LNHDA, CDR2 SQIVND (reference sequence). The CDR3 is made up of 13 amino acids. The V gene lost 10 bases and the J gene lost 7 bases, with 17 bases spanning the gap. CDR3 amino acids: CATSNGREQPQHF. CDR3 nucleotides: TGTGCCACCTCGAACGGCCGGGAACAGCCCCAGCATTTT.

V and J are TRBV3-1 (or the pseudogene TRBV3-2) and TRBJ1-1; D is unresolved. The V end was cut by 4 bases, the J end by 2 bases, with 8 bases between. Germline V gene lookup returns CDR1 LGHDT and CDR2 YNNKEL (reference sequence). The CDR3 runs to 13 residues. CDR3 coding DNA: TGTGCCAGCAGCCGGCAGGCCAACACTGAAGCTTTCTTT. This translates into CASSRQANTEAFF.

The CDR3 sequence: CASSSQVGNTGELFF. CDR3 sequence (DNA): TGTGCCAGCAGCTCACAGGTGGGGAACACCGGGGAGCTGTTTTTT. The chain has TRBV5-5 and TRBJ2-2; the D gene is possibly TRBD1 (5 bases). The CDR3 sequence is 15 residues long. V was shortened by 3 bases and J by 1 base, with 10 bases between the two germline ends. Germline values: CDR1 SGHKS, CDR2 YYEKEE (reference sequence).

This chain joins TRBV5-1 and TRBJ2-1; TRBD1 aligns across 7 bases. The CDR3 covers 15 residues. V trimming: 7 bases; J trimming: 0 bases; junction bases outside the gene matches: 7. Looked up from germline, CDR1 is SGHRS and CDR2 is YFSETQ. DNA for the CDR3: TGCGCCAGCCGATTACAGGGGAGCTCCTACAATGAGCAGTTCTTC. Its protein product is CASRLQGSSYNEQFF.

Comments on this clone: Other DNA sequences in this specimen translate into the identical CDR3. The V and J genes are TRBV6-5 and TRBJ2-7; 9 bases agree with TRBD2. V was pared by 0 bases and J by 0 bases, with 0 bases of the junction left unmatched. The CDR3 loop spans 15 amino acids. CDR1 is MNHEY and CDR2 is SVGAGI in the germline V gene. CDR3 nucleotide sequence: TGTGCCAGCAGTTACTCTAGCGGGAGCTCCTACGAGCAGTACTTC. Translation: CASSYSSGSSYEQYF.

V gene TRBV4-3 combines with J gene TRBJ2-1; TRBD1 is a possible D gene (6 bases). Looked up from germline, CDR1 is LGHNA and CDR2 is YSLEER. The V end was cut by 3 bases, the J end by 0 bases, with 18 bases between. The CDR3 is 18 residues long. CDR3 in DNA: TGCGCCAGCAGCCATCACAGGGAACTAGTGAGCTCCTACAATGAGCAGTTCTTC. Translated, it gives CASSHHRELVSSYNEQFF.

The chain joins TRBV11-2 to TRBJ1-1; D call uncertain. CDR3 size: 15 residues. CDR1 and CDR2 from the germline V gene are SGHAT and FQNNGV. V was clipped by 1 base and J by 0 bases, with 9 bases between them. The CDR3 DNA follows: TGTGCCAGCAGCTTAGTGGCTCAAGTGAACACTGAAGCTTTCTTT. Protein: CASSLVAQVNTEAFF.

V gene TRBV6-6 combines with J gene TRBJ2-7, with TRBD1 matching over 8 bases. The CDR3 contains 14 residues. V gave up 5 bases and J gave up 2 bases; unmatched junction bases: 5. Germline values: CDR1 MNHNY, CDR2 SVGAGI (reference sequence). CDR3 bases: TGTGCCAGCAGTAAAGACAGGGGAGCCTACGAGCAGTACTTC. As protein: CASSKDRGAYEQYF.

The V gene is TRBV19, the J gene TRBJ1-1; TRBD1 is a possible D gene (5 bases). The V and J ends lost 5 bases and 4 bases respectively, with 11 bases between them. This CDR3 is 13 amino acids long. The germline V gene encodes CDR1 LNHDA and CDR2 SQIVND (reference sequence). CDR3 sequence (DNA): TGTGCCAGTAGTCCGGGGACTACCACTGAAGCTTTCTTT. Its protein product is CASSPGTTTEAFF.

V is TRBV15 and J is TRBJ2-7, with D uncertain. There are 15 residues in the CDR3. V gave up 0 bases and J gave up 2 bases, with 11 bases separating them. The germline V gene encodes CDR1 LNHNV and CDR2 YYDKDF (reference sequence). The CDR3 reads CATSRDRAPTYEQYF. The DNA of the CDR3 is TGTGCCACCAGCAGAGATCGAGCGCCCACCTACGAGCAGTACTTC.

This clone was seen a few times. The chain combines TRBV29-1 with TRBJ1-1, with TRBD1 matching 7 bases. With 7 bases clipped from V and 6 bases from J, the junction kept 8 bases outside the gene matches. CDR1 and CDR2 from the germline V gene are SQVTM and ANQGSEA. This CDR3 has 12 amino acids. The chain's CDR3 is CSAGDSASEAFF. The CDR3 bases are TGCAGCGCCGGGGACAGCGCCTCTGAAGCTTTCTTT.

The J gene is TRBJ2-7, the V gene TRBV3-1 (or the pseudogene TRBV3-2); D not resolved. With 5 bases removed from V and 5 bases from J, the gap between germline ends came to 19 bases. CDR1 is LGHDT, CDR2 YNNKEL, per germline (reference sequence). CDR3 length: 15 residues. CDR3 sequence reads: CASSSSAALWDEQYF. For the CDR3, the DNA is TGTGCCAGCAGCTCCTCGGCGGCCCTGTGGGACGAGCAGTACTTC.

This sequence joins TRBV5-1 and TRBJ2-3; the match to TRBD1 covers 9 bases. The CDR3 is 13 amino acids. Germline-derived CDR1 and CDR2 are SGHRS and YFSETQ. J was trimmed by 6 bases and V by 2 bases; bases with no gene match: 1. CDR3 bases: TGCGCCAGCAGCTTCACAGGGGGCGATACGCAGTATTTT. Encoded protein: CASSFTGGDTQYF.

This rearrangement joins TRBV7-9 to TRBJ2-5; D perhaps matches TRBD2 (7 bases). The V gene lost 5 bases and the J gene lost 2 bases, with 18 bases spanning the gap. The CDR3 sequence is 16 residues long. Germline CDR1 SEHNR, CDR2 FQNEAQ (reference sequence). In DNA form, the CDR3 reads TGTGCCAGCAGCCCCCCAGGGGACTATCCACAAGAGACCCAGTACTTC. This gives the protein CASSPPGDYPQETQYF.

The CDR3: CASSFTGTGIGANVLTF. Here the CDR3 DNA reads TGTGCCAGCAGCTTTACCGGGACAGGGATTGGGGCCAACGTCCTGACTTTC. The V gene is TRBV7-2, the J gene TRBJ2-6, with 9 nucleotides matching TRBD1. Germline lookup yields CDR1 SGHTA and CDR2 FQGNSA. The CDR3 sequence is 17 residues long. Trimming cost V 3 bases and J 3 bases; bases outside gene matches: 6.

CDR3 DNA: TGTGCCAGCTCAACCATTGCAGGGGGCGTCTCAGGTGAAGCTTTCTTT. Translating gives CASSTIAGGVSGEAFF. The genes are TRBV18 and TRBJ1-1, with TRBD1 matching 8 bases. Trimming removed 5 bases from V and 7 bases from J; junction bases left unmatched: 15. Germline V gene sequence: CDR1 KGHSH, CDR2 LQKENI. The CDR3 has 16 residues. Complete variable domain (other parts from reference TRBV18 and TRBJ1-1): NAGVMQNPRHLVRRRGQEARLRCSPMKGHSHVYWYRQLPEEGLKFMVYLQKENIIDESGMPKERFSAEFPKEGPSILRIQQVVRGDSAAYFCASSTIAGGVSGEAFFGQGTRLTVV.

The CDR3 sequence is CASSLGGTGGLEQYF. The DNA of the CDR3 is TGTGCCAGCAGCTTAGGGGGGACAGGGGGCCTTGAGCAGTACTTC. The chain couples TRBV11-2 to TRBJ2-7, with 12 bases that match TRBD1. Trimming removed 1 base from V and 7 bases from J; junction bases left unmatched: 5. CDR3 length: 15 amino acids. Germline loops: CDR1 SGHAT, CDR2 FQNNGV.

This sequence joins TRBV18 and TRBJ1-3, with TRBD1 matching over 7 bases. The V gene's germline CDR1 is KGHSH and CDR2 LQKENI. V lost 0 bases to trimming and J lost 3 bases; unmatched junction nucleotides: 5. The CDR3 extends over 16 amino acids. CDR3 DNA sequence: TGTGCCAGCTCACCACCTAACAGGGGTATTGGAAACACCATATATTTT. Amino acid sequence: CASSPPNRGIGNTIYF.

This clone was found once. This chain connects TRBV5-8 to TRBJ1-4, with 8 bases matching TRBD1. V shed 4 bases, J shed 2 bases, and the junction held 4 bases outside the gene matches. The CDR3 runs 15 residues. Looked up from germline, CDR1 is SGHTS and CDR2 is YDEGEE. CDR3 sequence (DNA): TGTGCCAGCAGCCTGAACAGGGGGACTAATGAAAAACTGTTTTTT. Amino acid sequence: CASSLNRGTNEKLFF.

This clone turned up a few times. The chain recombines TRBV10-1 with TRBJ2-2, with a possible D match to TRBD2 (5 bases). The CDR3 is 15 residues long. CDR1 WNHNN and CDR2 SYGVQD come from the germline V gene (reference sequence). V lost 3 bases and J lost 1, with 9 bases in between. The chain's CDR3 is CASSDPGLNTGELFF. As DNA, the CDR3 is TGCGCCAGCAGTGATCCGGGGTTGAACACCGGGGAGCTGTTTTTT.

For this clone: Compared with germline, one end of the junction differs, possibly owing to a read error. The chain recombines TRBV4-1 with TRBJ1-3, with TRBD1 matching over 7 bases. CDR3 length: 15 residues. The germline V gene has CDR1 MGHRA and CDR2 YSYEKL. The CDR3 region has the DNA TGCGCCAGCAGCAAAGACAGGGCTGCCGGAAACACCATATATTTT. Its protein product is CASSKDRAAGNTIYF.

V usage is TRBV6-6 and J usage is TRBJ2-7; 10 bases are shared with TRBD1. CDR1 and CDR2 from the germline V gene are MNHNY and SVGAGI (reference sequence). The length of the CDR3 is 16 residues. Trimming took 7 bases from V and 0 from J; bases not matched to a gene: 9. The CDR3 region is CASKGVGTGASYEQYF. The CDR3 DNA sequence: TGTGCCAGCAAGGGGGTCGGGACAGGGGCCTCCTACGAGCAGTACTTC.

This chain connects TRBV2 to TRBJ2-3; TRBD2 matches 9 bases. Germline trimming cut 7 bases from V and 5 bases from J; bases unmatched to any gene: 7. Per germline, CDR1 SNHLY and CDR2 FYNNEI. CDR3 length: 14 residues. The CDR3: CASKSREGLDTQYF. The CDR3 coding sequence is TGTGCCAGCAAGTCGCGGGAGGGCTTAGATACGCAGTATTTT. Together with reference TRBV2 and TRBJ2-3, the CDR3 gives the full variable domain: EPEVTQTPSHQVTQMGQEVILRCVPISNHLYFYWYRQILGQKVEFLVSFYNNEISEKSEIFDDQFSVERPDGSNFTLKIRSTKLEDSAMYFCASKSREGLDTQYFGPGTRLTVL.

The chain recombines TRBV6-2 or TRBV6-3 with TRBJ2-5; D might be TRBD2 (6 bases). This CDR3 spans 15 amino acids. V shed 6 bases and J shed 4 bases, with 18 bases lying between them. The germline CDR1 and CDR2 sequences are MNHEY and SVGEGT. CDR3 loop: CASSPGTLRVETQYF. CDR3 in DNA: TGTGCCAGCAGCCCCGGGACTCTCCGGGTAGAGACCCAGTACTTC.

J is TRBJ2-2 and V is TRBV19, with 9 bases that match TRBD1. The CDR3 runs to 15 residues. The V gene end was trimmed by 7 bases and the J gene end by 5 bases; junction bases not matched to a gene: 8. Germline CDR1 reads LNHDA; CDR2 reads SQIVND (reference sequence). The CDR3 loop is CASNDRGRITGELFF. CDR3 nucleotides: TGTGCCAGTAATGACAGGGGGAGAATTACCGGGGAGCTGTTTTTT.

The chain joins TRBV18 to TRBJ1-5, with D perhaps matching TRBD1 (6 bases). Trimming cost V 4 bases and J 2 bases, with 6 bases left between them. The germline V gene has CDR1 KGHSH and CDR2 LQKENI. The length of the CDR3 is 13 residues. The CDR3: CASSRQGNQPQHF. CDR3 nucleotide sequence: TGTGCCAGCTCACGACAGGGCAATCAGCCCCAGCATTTT.

The chain links TRBV7-2 to TRBJ2-2; tentative D call: TRBD2 (6 bases). V was cut by 7 bases and J by 6 bases, with 21 bases left in between. Germline V gene lookup returns CDR1 SGHTA and CDR2 FQGNSA. This CDR3 contains 16 residues. CDR3 loop: CASTPMGGLSAGELFF. The CDR3, as DNA: TGTGCCAGCACCCCTATGGGGGGTTTAAGCGCCGGGGAGCTGTTTTTT.

V and J are TRBV7-2 and TRBJ2-6; the D gene is possibly TRBD2 (5 bases). Germline CDR1 and CDR2: SGHTA and FQGNSA. V gave up 1 base and J gave up 2 bases, with 12 bases separating them. The CDR3 has 17 amino acids. For the CDR3, the DNA is TGTGCCAGCAGCTTAGGACTAAGAGGTGCTGGGGCCAACGTCCTGACTTTC. As protein: CASSLGLRGAGANVLTF.